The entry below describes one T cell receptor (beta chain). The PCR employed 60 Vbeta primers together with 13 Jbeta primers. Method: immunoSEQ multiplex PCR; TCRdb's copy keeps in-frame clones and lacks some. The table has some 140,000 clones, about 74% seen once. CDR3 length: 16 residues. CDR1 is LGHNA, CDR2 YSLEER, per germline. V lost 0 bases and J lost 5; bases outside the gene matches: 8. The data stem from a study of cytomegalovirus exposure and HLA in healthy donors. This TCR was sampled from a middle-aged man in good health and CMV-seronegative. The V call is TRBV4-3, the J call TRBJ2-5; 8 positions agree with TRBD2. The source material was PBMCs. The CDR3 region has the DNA TGCGCCAGCAGCCAAGATGTGCGGGGGGCAGGTGAGACCCAGTACTTC. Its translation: CASSQDVRGAGETQYF.